The 23 T cell receptor beta chains below were found in one sample sequenced in a study of technical replicates of blood from a handful of donors (dated by TCRdb to 2016 to 2017). To prepare the library, the immunoSEQ multiplex PCR assay was applied. In its TCRdb copy, this immuneACCESS table keeps in-frame sequences only and misses some clones. Where compared with another copy, unresolved V genes explain less than half of these, and the others have no known cause. The sample data list under 85,000 clones, and about 97% of these were observed just once. The ten largest clonotypes hold over 0.15% of the sample. Material for sequencing was T cells isolated from PBMCs. These receptors all come from a human donor in good health.

This chain connects TRBV30 to TRBJ1-5; D gene unclear. The V end was cut by 2 bases, the J end by 3 bases, with 11 bases between. Germline CDR1 is GTSNPN and CDR2 is SVGIG (reference sequence). This CDR3 has 14 residues. This CDR3 reads CAWSPGILNQPQHF. CDR3 DNA sequence: TGTGCCTGGAGTCCGGGAATCCTCAATCAGCCCCAGCATTTT.

This clone is a singleton in its sample. The V gene is TRBV30, the J gene TRBJ2-1, with 7 bases identical to TRBD2. Germline CDR1 is GTSNPN and CDR2 is SVGIG (reference sequence). V lost 2 bases and J lost 8; bases outside the gene matches: 9. The CDR3 covers 14 residues. CDR3 sequence: CAWSPPGGSYEQFF. In DNA form, the CDR3 reads TGTGCCTGGAGTCCGCCCGGGGGGAGCTATGAGCAGTTCTTC. The variable domain in full, with the rest retrieved from reference TRBV30 and TRBJ2-1, is SQTIHQWPATLVQPVGSPLSLECTVEGTSNPNLYWYRQAAGRGLQLLFYSVGIGQISSEVPQNLSASRPQDRQFILSSKKLLLSDSGFYLCAWSPPGGSYEQFFGPGTRLTVL.

The V gene is TRBV11-2, the J gene TRBJ2-2, with D maybe TRBD1 (5 bases). The CDR3 has 17 residues. V was clipped by 5 bases and J by 5 bases, with 21 bases between them. Germline loops: CDR1 SGHAT, CDR2 FQNNGV. In DNA, the CDR3 is TGTGCCAGCAGCCCCCCCCCAGGGCGCCGAGATACCGGGGAGCTGTTTTTT. It specifies CASSPPPGRRDTGELFF.

The gene calls are TRBV5-1 and TRBJ1-1; weak D call: TRBD1 (6 bases). The CDR3 is made up of 17 amino acids. CDR1 and CDR2 (germline): SGHRS, YFSETQ. The V gene lost 0 bases and the J gene lost 5 bases, with 20 bases spanning the gap. CDR3 sequence (DNA): TGCGCCAGCAGCTTGGGACACTACGAGGGGGATAAGACTGAAGCTTTCTTT. The encoded protein is CASSLGHYEGDKTEAFF.

This clone was detected once. This chain links TRBV19 with TRBJ2-3; D not resolved. The CDR3 contains 16 residues. From germline, CDR1 is LNHDA and CDR2 SQIVND (reference sequence). Trimming cost V 3 bases and J 2 bases, with 15 bases left between them. The CDR3, as DNA: TGTGCCAGTAGTATTTTTTTCGGGTCTACCACAGATACGCAGTATTTT. This sequence encodes CASSIFFGSTTDTQYF. Using reference TRBV19 and TRBJ2-3 for the parts outside the CDR3, the full variable domain is DGGITQSPKYLFRKEGQNVTLSCEQNLNHDAMYWYRQDPGQGLRLIYYSQIVNDFQKGDIAEGYSVSREKKESFPLTVTSAQKNPTAFYLCASSIFFGSTTDTQYFGPGTRLTVL.

The chain uses TRBV7-8 and TRBJ2-7; D is undetermined. This CDR3 contains 16 residues. CDR1 and CDR2 (germline): SGHVS, FQNEAQ. Trimming cost V 5 bases and J 3 bases, with 20 bases left between them. The CDR3, as DNA: TGTGCCAGCAGCCAACCCGGCAACAGACAAGACTACGAGCAGTACTTC. Translating it yields CASSQPGNRQDYEQYF.

The chain couples TRBV5-1 to TRBJ2-2; D remains ambiguous. V was trimmed by 4 bases and J by 4 bases, leaving 14 bases between them. CDR3 size: 15 residues. Germline-derived CDR1 and CDR2 are SGHRS and YFSETQ. The CDR3 sequence is CASSQAVIATGELFF. CDR3 nucleotide sequence: TGCGCCAGCAGCCAAGCTGTTATCGCCACCGGGGAGCTGTTTTTT.

J is TRBJ2-7 and V is TRBV5-1, with TRBD1 matching 7 bases. CDR3 length: 14 residues. CDR1 is SGHRS and CDR2 is YFSETQ in the germline V gene. V trimming: 4 bases; J trimming: 1 base; junction bases outside the gene matches: 5. The CDR3 bases are TGCGCCAGCAGCGAAACAGGGGAATCCTACGAGCAGTACTTC. It yields the protein CASSETGESYEQYF.

V is TRBV5-1 and J is TRBJ2-7; 7 nucleotides match TRBD1. CDR3 length: 18 residues. V lost 3 bases, J lost 3 bases, and 18 bases stayed unmatched. Germline CDR1 reads SGHRS; CDR2 reads YFSETQ. DNA for the CDR3: TGCGCCAGCAGCTCCTCCCCGAACCGACAGGGACCTCTCTACGAGCAGTACTTC. Translating gives CASSSSPNRQGPLYEQYF.

The rearrangement links TRBV28 to TRBJ1-2; unclear D gene. The CDR3 is 15 residues long. V lost 3 bases and J lost 0, with 11 bases in between. CDR1 and CDR2 from the germline V gene are MDHEN and SYDVKM. CDR3 region: CASSFITPANYGYTF. The CDR3 DNA is TGTGCCAGCAGTTTCATTACCCCGGCTAACTATGGCTACACCTTC.

The V and J genes are TRBV11-2 and TRBJ2-6, with D hard to call. V lost 8 bases to trimming and J lost 1 base, with 18 bases between them. The length of the CDR3 is 17 residues. Germline V gene lookup returns CDR1 SGHAT and CDR2 FQNNGV. The CDR3 nucleotides are TGTGCCAGCTACCTCACCCGACACTTATCTGGGGCCAACGTCCTGACTTTC. Protein sequence: CASYLTRHLSGANVLTF. The variable domain in full, with the rest retrieved from reference TRBV11-2 and TRBJ2-6, is EAGVAQSPRYKIIEKRQSVAFWCNPISGHATLYWYQQILGQGPKLLIQFQNNGVVDDSQLPKDRFSAERLKGVDSTLKIQPAKLEDSAVYLCASYLTRHLSGANVLTFGAGSRLTVL.

The chain joins TRBV29-1 to TRBJ1-1; D is unclear. Germline lookup yields CDR1 SQVTM and CDR2 ANQGSEA. CDR3 length: 12 amino acids. V dropped 4 bases and J dropped 8 bases, with 14 bases sitting between them. The CDR3 bases are TGCAGCGTTGTGTACGAGGCCTCCGAAGCTTTCTTT. Its translation: CSVVYEASEAFF.

The chain couples TRBV5-4 to TRBJ2-2; TRBD2 agrees at 7 bases. The V gene end was trimmed by 0 bases and the J gene end by 7 bases; junction bases not matched to a gene: 21. The germline gives CDR1 SGHNT, CDR2 YYREEE (reference sequence). The CDR3 extends over 20 amino acids. The CDR3 is CASSLGGLAEALRGDGELFF. CDR3 DNA sequence: TGTGCCAGCAGCTTGGGGGGTCTAGCGGAGGCTCTACGCGGGGACGGGGAGCTGTTTTTT.

V usage is TRBV25-1 and J usage is TRBJ2-2; D is uncertain. The CDR3 sequence is 13 residues long. V was pared by 4 bases and J by 5 bases, with 8 bases between. Germline assignment: CDR1 MGHDK and CDR2 SYGVNS. This CDR3 reads CASSVLTTGELFF. The CDR3 DNA sequence: TGTGCCAGCAGTGTCCTCACAACCGGGGAGCTGTTTTTT. The variable domain in full, with the rest retrieved from reference TRBV25-1 and TRBJ2-2, is EADIYQTPRYLVIGTGKKITLECSQTMGHDKMYWYQQDPGMELHLIHYSYGVNSTEKGDLSSESTVSRIRTEHFPLTLESARPSHTSQYLCASSVLTTGELFFGEGSRLTVL.

This rearrangement joins TRBV27 to TRBJ2-1; 10 bases agree with TRBD2. The CDR3 loop spans 18 amino acids. Germline CDR1 and CDR2: MNHEY and SMNVEV (reference sequence). The V gene end was trimmed by 3 bases and the J gene end by 0 bases; junction bases not matched to a gene: 8. DNA for the CDR3: TGTGCCAGCAGTTTCGCGACTAGCGGGCGGAGCTCCTACAATGAGCAGTTCTTC. This sequence encodes CASSFATSGRSSYNEQFF.

This clone was detected only once. The rearrangement uses TRBV19 and TRBJ2-7; TRBD1 aligns across 10 bases. Germline V gene sequence: CDR1 LNHDA, CDR2 SQIVND (reference sequence). CDR3 length equals 14 residues. Trimming took 5 bases from V and 4 from J; bases not matched to a gene: 5. CDR3 protein: CASSPRTGGYEQYF. The CDR3 nucleotides are TGTGCCAGTAGTCCCCGGACAGGGGGGTACGAGCAGTACTTC.

CDR3 bases: TGTGCCAGCAGCTTTAGCGGGCTAGGTTTGTACGAGCAGTACTTC. Translation gives CASSFSGLGLYEQYF. The chain couples TRBV11-2 to TRBJ2-7; 7 nucleotides match TRBD2. Per germline, CDR1 SGHAT and CDR2 FQNNGV. V lost 3 bases to trimming and J lost 4 bases; unmatched junction nucleotides: 9. The CDR3 is 15 amino acids.

This clone is termed medium-sized. The chain joins TRBV6-5 to TRBJ2-7; 10 bases are a match to TRBD1. Germline V gives CDR1 MNHEY, CDR2 SVGAGI. This CDR3 region has 15 residues. The V segment lost 0 bases and the J segment 4 bases; nucleotides outside the gene matches: 3. This CDR3 is CASSYSWGQGYEQYF. CDR3 in DNA: TGTGCCAGCAGTTACTCTTGGGGACAGGGGTACGAGCAGTACTTC.

The chain recombines TRBV19 with TRBJ1-5, with D uncertain. V was clipped by 7 bases and J by 0 bases, with 25 bases between them. CDR3 length: 19 amino acids. Germline V gene data show CDR1 as LNHDA and CDR2 as SQIVND (reference sequence). CDR3 sequence: CASKLWGAGVSYSNQPQHF. Written as DNA, the CDR3 is TGTGCCAGTAAACTGTGGGGTGCGGGTGTCAGCTATAGCAATCAGCCCCAGCATTTT.

The chain uses TRBV6-4 and TRBJ1-3, with 9 nucleotides matching TRBD1. V gave up 4 bases and J gave up 0 bases; unmatched junction bases: 1. In germline, CDR1 is MRHNA, CDR2 SNTAGT. The CDR3 has 15 amino acids. As DNA, the CDR3 is TGTGCCAGCAGTGCGACAGGGGGCTCTGGAAACACCATATATTTT. This sequence encodes CASSATGGSGNTIYF.

The gene calls are TRBV6-1 and TRBJ1-4; TRBD1 agrees at 7 bases. With 8 bases clipped from V and 3 bases from J, the junction kept 9 bases outside the gene matches. This CDR3 has 15 amino acids. Germline V gene lookup returns CDR1 MNHNS and CDR2 SASEGT. This CDR3 is CASSLDRASNEKLFF. CDR3 DNA sequence: TGTGCCAGCTCCCTCGACAGGGCCTCTAATGAAAAACTGTTTTTT.

The chain carries TRBV5-6 and TRBJ2-6; no clear D gene. The V gene's germline CDR1 is SGHDT and CDR2 YYEEEE. Trimming stripped 7 bases from V and 1 base from J, with 9 bases between. This CDR3 is 14 amino acids long. CDR3 coding DNA: TGTGCCAGCCGGTGGGCTTCTGGGGCCAACGTCCTGACTTTC. Translated, it gives CASRWASGANVLTF.

V and J are TRBV6-4 and TRBJ1-1; tentatively, D is TRBD1 (5 bases). This CDR3 spans 14 amino acids. Looked up from germline, CDR1 is MRHNA and CDR2 is SNTAGT. V dropped 8 bases and J dropped 0 bases, with 13 bases sitting between them. CDR3 DNA: TGTGCCAGCGGGGAGGGGACGGTGAACACTGAAGCTTTCTTT. Protein: CASGEGTVNTEAFF.